The 18 T cell receptor beta chains given below trace back to one sample, sequenced in a study of OX40 agonist ivuxolimab in advanced cancers. The repertoire was sequenced with immunoSEQ multiplex PCR; TCRdb's copy has only in-frame clones and lacks some. The sample contains 65,000 to 95,000 clones, 80% to 90% of which appear only once. Source: CD4+ or CD8+ T cells sorted from blood, taken in a trial of the OX40 agonist ivuxolimab. These TCRs come from an adult with an advanced solid tumor such as melanoma, head and neck, liver or kidney cancer.

This rearrangement joins TRBV7-2 to TRBJ1-1, with D hard to call. V dropped 3 bases and J dropped 7 bases, with 12 bases sitting between them. Looked up from germline, CDR1 is SGHTA and CDR2 is FQGNSA. The CDR3 is 13 amino acids. CDR3: CASSFQSGNEAFF. In nucleotides, the CDR3 is TGTGCCAGCAGCTTTCAGTCGGGTAATGAAGCTTTCTTT.

This chain uses TRBV5-5 with TRBJ2-2; TRBD2 might be the D (6 bases). Germline V gives CDR1 SGHKS, CDR2 YYEKEE (reference sequence). This CDR3 spans 12 amino acids. Trimming removed 3 bases at V and 6 bases at J, with 6 bases between. The chain's CDR3 is CASSSGAGELFF. For the CDR3, the DNA is TGTGCCAGCAGCTCGGGGGCCGGGGAGCTGTTTTTT.

The V gene is TRBV20-1, the J gene TRBJ2-5; D is undetermined. The length of the CDR3 is 10 residues. The germline V gene has CDR1 DFQATT and CDR2 SNEGSKA (reference sequence). V was trimmed by 3 bases and J by 4 bases, leaving 3 bases between them. The CDR3: CSASLETQYF. In nucleotides, the CDR3 is TGCAGTGCTAGTTTAGAGACCCAGTACTTC.

The V and J genes are TRBV9 and TRBJ2-1, with 12 bases matching TRBD2. V was pared by 3 bases and J by 7 bases, with 8 bases of the junction left unmatched. The germline CDR1 and CDR2 sequences are SGDLS and YYNGEE. The CDR3 is 16 amino acids. CDR3 residues: CASSARTSGKVNEQFF. CDR3 bases: TGTGCCAGCAGCGCGAGGACTAGCGGGAAAGTGAATGAGCAGTTCTTC.

This clone was detected once. This chain links TRBV4-2 with TRBJ2-3; maybe TRBD2 (5 bases). CDR3 length: 17 residues. Germline V lookup: CDR1 LGHNA, CDR2 YNFKEQ. Trimming took off 4 bases at V and 1 base at J, with 18 bases between the two ends. The CDR3 DNA reads as TGTGCCAGCAGCCCCCTCCCCGGGCTTAGCGGCACAGATACGCAGTATTTT. This translates into CASSPLPGLSGTDTQYF.

V and J are TRBV7-9 and TRBJ2-4; D not resolved. Germline loops: CDR1 SEHNR, CDR2 FQNEAQ (reference sequence). This CDR3 is 17 amino acids long. The germline V and J ends were trimmed by 2 bases and 0 bases, with 14 bases remaining between them. CDR3 sequence: CASSLRQASGAKNIQYF. In nucleotides, the CDR3 is TGTGCCAGCAGCTTAAGGCAGGCCTCTGGAGCCAAAAACATTCAGTACTTC. The full variable domain, completed using reference TRBV7-9 and TRBJ2-4, is DTGVSQNPRHKITKRGQNVTFRCDPISEHNRLYWYRQTLGQGPEFLTYFQNEAQLEKSRLLSDRFSAERPKGSFSTLEIQRTEQGDSAMYLCASSLRQASGAKNIQYFGAGTRLSVL.

V and J are TRBV28 and TRBJ2-7; D is unresolved. The V and J ends lost 7 bases and 3 bases respectively, with 16 bases between them. The CDR3 is 14 amino acids. CDR1 and CDR2 (germline): MDHEN, SYDVKM. The CDR3 DNA reads TGTGCCAGCACGTCCACTCTCGGTGGCTACGAGCAGTACTTC. This encodes CASTSTLGGYEQYF.

The chain has TRBV7-9 and TRBJ2-5; tentatively, D is TRBD1 or TRBD2 (6 bases each). The CDR3 spans 12 residues. Trimming left V 8 bases short and J 2 bases short, with 9 bases between. Germline V gene data show CDR1 as SEHNR and CDR2 as FQNEAQ (reference sequence). CDR3 loop: CASGGGQETQYF. The CDR3 DNA follows: TGTGCCAGCGGAGGGGGACAAGAGACCCAGTACTTC.

V and J are TRBV18 and TRBJ2-6; 10 bases are a match to TRBD1. Per germline, CDR1 KGHSH and CDR2 LQKENI. This CDR3 is 18 amino acids long. Trimming cost V 3 bases and J 4 bases; bases outside gene matches: 9. CDR3 DNA sequence: TGTGCCAGCTCACCCCTGGGACAGGGGAGAATGGGGGCCAACGTCCTGACTTTC. As protein: CASSPLGQGRMGANVLTF.

This clone was recorded once. The genes are TRBV10-3 and TRBJ2-7; D unresolved. The V end lost 3 bases, the J end lost 1 base, and 4 bases lay between the germline ends. The germline V gene encodes CDR1 ENHRY and CDR2 SYGVKD. This CDR3 contains 12 residues. This CDR3 is CAISDRSYEQYF. CDR3 bases: TGTGCCATCAGTGACAGGTCCTACGAGCAGTACTTC.

This chain uses TRBV6-5 with TRBJ1-1, with TRBD1 as a possible D gene (5 bases). Per germline, CDR1 MNHEY and CDR2 SVGAGI. V was cut by 6 bases and J by 0 bases, with 14 bases left in between. This CDR3 is 15 amino acids long. CDR3 amino acids: CASRGPGGMNTEAFF. The DNA for the CDR3 is TGTGCCAGCAGGGGACCTGGGGGGATGAACACTGAAGCTTTCTTT.

V is TRBV5-6 and J is TRBJ1-2; TRBD1 matches 7 bases. In germline, CDR1 is SGHDT, CDR2 YYEEEE. CDR3 length: 15 residues. V shed 4 bases and J 1 base; nucleotides not matched to a gene: 7. In DNA form, the CDR3 reads TGTGCCAGCAGCGCGGACAGGACCCGTAACTATGGCTACACCTTC. It yields the protein CASSADRTRNYGYTF.

The chain has TRBV11-3 and TRBJ2-7; weak D call: TRBD2 (5 bases). CDR1 is SGHNT and CDR2 is YENEEA in the germline V gene. This CDR3 region has 13 residues. V dropped 5 bases and J dropped 2 bases, with 10 bases sitting between them. Here the CDR3 DNA reads TGTGCCAGCAGCCGACCGGAGGCCTACGAGCAGTACTTC. This codes for CASSRPEAYEQYF.

CDR3 sequence: CASSLGTFKETQYF. For the CDR3, the DNA is TGTGCCAGCAGTTTAGGGACGTTTAAAGAGACCCAGTACTTC. The rearrangement uses TRBV27 and TRBJ2-5; D possibly uses TRBD1 or TRBD2 (5 bases each). Trimming took off 2 bases at V and 3 bases at J, with 10 bases between the two ends. Per the germline V gene, CDR1 is MNHEY and CDR2 is SMNVEV (reference sequence). The CDR3 sequence is 14 residues long.

The rearrangement links TRBV27 to TRBJ1-6; TRBD1 aligns across 8 bases. Trimming at V came to 1 base and at J to 7 bases, leaving 15 bases not matched to a gene. Germline V gene sequence: CDR1 MNHEY, CDR2 SMNVEV (reference sequence). This CDR3 is built from 19 residues. The CDR3 reads CASSLYALWQGTGNSPLHF. CDR3 bases: TGTGCCAGCAGTTTATATGCACTTTGGCAAGGGACAGGCAATTCACCCCTCCACTTT.

The rearrangement uses TRBV7-6 and TRBJ2-3; 14 nucleotides align to TRBD2. Losses at the gene ends were 1 base for V and 0 bases for J; bases not matched to a gene: 12. The CDR3 is 21 amino acids. CDR1 SGHVS and CDR2 FNYEAQ come from the germline V gene. In DNA, the CDR3 is TGTGCCAGCAGCTTAGGAAACTCCGGGACTAGCGGGAGCCTTAGCACAGATACGCAGTATTTT. This translates into CASSLGNSGTSGSLSTDTQYF.

This chain uses TRBV9 with TRBJ2-3; 9 bases agree with TRBD2. Germline CDR1 is SGDLS and CDR2 is YYNGEE. V gave up 1 base and J gave up 4 bases; unmatched junction bases: 7. The CDR3 has 16 residues. The CDR3 protein is CASSVYGRGGPDTQYF. DNA for the CDR3: TGTGCCAGCAGCGTATACGGGCGGGGGGGCCCAGATACGCAGTATTTT.

CDR3 in DNA: TGCGCCAGCGCCCAGAGACAGAGTGGAGCAGATACGCAGTATTTT. Its protein product is CASAQRQSGADTQYF. V and J are TRBV5-1 and TRBJ2-3; perhaps TRBD1 as D (5 bases). The length of the CDR3 is 15 residues. The germline gives CDR1 SGHRS, CDR2 YFSETQ. V lost 7 bases and J lost 4, with 19 bases in between.